Sequencing of this TCR beta chain was carried out in a study of shared clonotypes between healthy human individuals. CDR1 and CDR2 from the germline V gene are SGHRS and YFSETQ. Trimming cost V 1 base and J 0 bases, with 11 bases left between them. This CDR3 has 15 amino acids. Measured with immunoSEQ multiplex PCR; TCRdb has only the in-frame clones, and not every one. The table includes about 460,000 clones, more than 70% detected once. This clonotype was obtained from a middle-aged woman in good health. Some clones in this sample may be carry-over from other donors' samples. The rearrangement uses TRBV5-1 and TRBJ2-7; tentative D call: TRBD2 (5 bases). The sequenced material came from PBMCs. CDR3 region: CASSLLSGSSYEQYF. In DNA, the CDR3 is TGCGCCAGCAGCTTGTTATCTGGGAGCTCCTACGAGCAGTACTTC. The full variable domain, rest sourced from reference TRBV5-1 and TRBJ2-7, is KAGVTQTPRYLIKTRGQQVTLSCSPISGHRSVSWYQQTPGQGLQFLFEYFSETQRNKGNFPGRFSGRQFSNSRSEMNVSTLELGDSALYLCASSLLSGSSYEQYFGPGTRLTVT.